This T cell receptor (beta chain) was sequenced for a study of identical twins. A universal primer site arose from template switching, and cDNA bore unique molecular identifiers. From the 5' RACE reads, TCRdb called clonotypes with MiXCR, one entry per CDR3 protein. The table includes hundreds of thousands of distinct CDR3 sequences, around 5.7% detected once. General observations from the study: Models underpredicted monozygotic twin sharing of out-of-frame TCR alpha.

Germline CDR1 SGHRS, CDR2 YFSETQ. The ends were cut back, 3 bases at V and 1 base at J, with 17 bases in the middle. This CDR3 has 16 residues. Everyone who gave samples was a healthy Caucasian. Remarks on this clonotype: What it binds is not known.

The receptor's source is a young man in good health. The chain combines TRBV5-1 with TRBJ2-7; D is possibly TRBD1 or TRBD2 (5 bases each). Material: naive T cells sorted from blood. CDR3 DNA: TGCGCCAGCAGCTATCAGAGGGGCGCGAAATCCTACGAGCAGTACTTC. Translation: CASSYQRGAKSYEQYF.